Here is one T cell receptor beta chain with its context. Its target is unknown. The CDR3 loop spans 14 amino acids. Germline-derived CDR1 and CDR2 are SGHTA and FQGTGA. V lost 2 bases to trimming and J lost 0 bases, with 8 bases between them. Assay: immunoSEQ multiplex PCR; the TCRdb copy retains only in-frame clones and omits some. The sample shows 450,000 to 500,000 clones, 78% of them seen only once. The entry originates in a study of shared clonotypes between healthy human individuals. Study-wide points: The expectation was that sequencing depth would affect clonotype sharing among donors.

Donors were healthy HIV-negative adults without recent acute infections or vaccinations. This clonotype was obtained from a woman aged 40 to 49 in good health. Some clones in this sample may be carry-over from other donors' samples. The rearrangement links TRBV7-3 to TRBJ2-7; D gene unclear. The sample consisted of PBMCs. The CDR3 reads CASSLLRSSYEQYF. CDR3 coding DNA: TGTGCCAGCAGCTTATTGCGAAGCTCCTACGAGCAGTACTTC.